This T cell receptor (beta chain) came from a study of cytomegalovirus exposure and HLA in healthy donors. The CDR3 spans 14 residues. V lost 1 base to trimming and J lost 2 bases, with 6 bases between them. Germline values: CDR1 LNHDA, CDR2 SQIVND (reference sequence). General study points: Researchers counted over 150 TCR beta chains as cytomegalovirus-associated. The tendency of first-cohort TCR clusters to co-occur in the roughly 130 validation repertoires emerged from a later analysis. Across donors, most TCRs were seen rarely, yet some public ones were widespread.

A word on this clone: Its antigen is unidentified.

The method was immunoSEQ multiplex PCR; TCRdb's version includes in-frame clones alone and lacks a portion of them. The sample gives 250,000 to 350,000 clones, nearly 90% of which show up once; more than 0.95% is in the top ten. This TCR was recovered from a man aged 25-45 years in good health and CMV-seronegative. The specimen sequenced was PBMCs. The chain is built from TRBV19 and TRBJ1-5; D uncertain. CDR3 protein: CASSIGRGNQPQHF. The CDR3 nucleotides are TGTGCCAGTAGTATAGGGAGGGGCAATCAGCCCCAGCATTTT.